This passage covers 9 T cell receptor beta chains from one sample sequenced in a study of human T cells and chemical hapten exposure. Time point in this sample: pre-sensitization, week 0. Treatment of the sample: therapeutic diphenylcyclopropenone sensitization with weekly scalp DPC. TCRdb redid the calling of the RACE reads with MiXCR, one entry per CDR3 protein. The sample lists 250,000 or so distinct CDR3 sequences, over 7.5% seen once, with 1.2% in the top ten. The sample in question was whole blood, obtained in connection with sensitization to the hapten diphenylcyclopropenone (DPC). These receptors came from a man between 18 and 35 years old with alopecia areata. Some clones in this sample may be carry-over from other donors' samples.

This clonotype was seen a few times. V and J are TRBV21-1 and TRBJ2-4; the table calls TRBD2, which could not be checked here. TRBV21-1 is an annotated pseudogene. There are 17 residues in the CDR3. CDR3 nucleotide sequence: TGTGCCAGCAGCATCAAGGATCGTCGAGGGGCCAAAAACATTCAGTACTTC. Its translation is CASSIKDRRGAKNIQYF.

Many counts were recorded for this clonotype. The V and J genes are TRBV7-9 and TRBJ2-7; 7 positions match TRBD1. The J segment lost 5 bases and the V segment lost 5 bases, leaving 3 bases of the junction unmatched. The CDR3 is 12 residues long. Germline V gene sequence: CDR1 SEHNR, CDR2 FQNEAQ (reference sequence). CDR3 residues: CASSPQGDEQYV. In DNA form, the CDR3 reads TGTGCCAGCAGCCCGCAGGGGGACGAGCAGTACGTC.

This clonotype was seen many times. This chain joins TRBV5-6 and TRBJ2-6, with D hard to call. Between the trimmed V and J ends, which lost 1 base and 1 base, there was a span of 6 bases. Germline CDR1 and CDR2: SGHDT and YYEEEE. This CDR3 has 15 residues. CDR3 in amino acids: CASSLLQSGANVLTF. CDR3 coding DNA: TGTGCCAGCAGCTTGTTACAGTCTGGGGCCAACGTCCTGACTTTC.

This clonotype was counted between two and nine times. This chain joins TRBV6-1 and TRBJ2-7; D is unresolved. CDR3 length: 12 residues. V was cut by 5 bases and J by 1 base, with 6 bases left in between. Germline CDR1 reads MNHNS; CDR2 reads SASEGT. The CDR3 here is CASSTESYEQYF. DNA of the CDR3: TGTGCCAGCAGTACAGAATCCTACGAGCAGTACTTC.

The J gene is TRBJ2-1, the V gene TRBV3-1; TRBD2 is a possible D gene (7 bases). From germline, CDR1 is LGHDT and CDR2 YNNKEL (reference sequence). Trimming stripped 1 base from V and 2 bases from J, with 12 bases between. This CDR3 comprises 16 residues. In nucleotides, the CDR3 is TGTGCCAGCAGCCAAGTTGGGGGGGGCGCCTACAATGAGCAGTTCTTC. It codes for CASSQVGGGAYNEQFF.

J is TRBJ1-1 and V is TRBV9, with TRBD1 as a possible D gene (6 bases). The CDR3 extends over 15 amino acids. CDR1 is SGDLS and CDR2 is YYNGEE in the germline V gene. Trimming took 3 bases from V and 3 from J, leaving 15 bases between them. The CDR3 DNA is TGTGCCAGCAGCGCGTCAGGGGCGCAGTACACTGAAGCTTTCTTT. Encoded protein: CASSASGAQYTEAFF.

The rearrangement uses TRBV6-2 or TRBV6-3 and TRBJ2-7; D gene unclear. This CDR3 has 14 amino acids. Germline values: CDR1 MNHEY, CDR2 SVGEGT. Trimming left V 2 bases short and J 6 bases short, with 14 bases between. CDR3: CASSYGRQVLEQYF. The DNA for the CDR3 is TGTGCCAGCAGTTACGGTCGGCAGGTCCTCGAGCAGTACTTC.

This chain uses TRBV5-1 with TRBJ2-1; no clear D gene. The CDR3 runs 15 residues. V lost 2 bases to trimming and J lost 0 bases, with 9 bases between them. CDR1 is SGHRS and CDR2 is YFSETQ in the germline V gene. CDR3 nucleotides: TGCGCCAGCAGCTTCGACTTGAGCTCCTACAATGAGCAGTTCTTC. This translates into CASSFDLSSYNEQFF.

This clonotype was found many times. The chain links TRBV5-4 to TRBJ2-6, with D maybe TRBD2 (5 bases). Trimming pared 0 bases from V and 2 bases from J, leaving 9 bases between. This CDR3 is built from 16 residues. Germline V gene sequence: CDR1 SGHNT, CDR2 YYREEE (reference sequence). The DNA for the CDR3 is TGTGCCAGCAGCTTGGTAGGGAGAACTGGGGCCAACGTCCTGACTTTC. Encoded protein: CASSLVGRTGANVLTF.